Following are 28 T cell receptor beta chains from one sample sequenced in a study of response to subunit inactivated influenza vaccine. TCRdb reprocessed the RT-PCR reads via MiXCR and lists one record per CDR3 protein. The table includes about 180,000 distinct CDR3 sequences, about 9.3% detected once. The sequences come from non-naive T cells sorted from PBMCs, collected on the day of vaccination. All receptors come from a man over 45 who received an inactivated influenza vaccine.

The chain uses TRBV3-1 and TRBJ2-1; perhaps D is TRBD1 or TRBD2 (5 bases each). The germline V gene encodes CDR1 LGHDT and CDR2 YNNKEL (reference sequence). The germline V and J ends were trimmed by 8 bases and 14 bases, with 28 bases remaining between them. This CDR3 comprises 15 residues. As DNA, the CDR3 is TGTGCCAGCTCCAACATCCCGGGACCTCAAATGAGAAAGTTCTTC. It translates to CASSNIPGPQMRKFF.

This clonotype was recorded only once. The chain couples TRBV12-3 or TRBV12-4 to TRBJ2-5, with TRBD2 matching over 9 bases. The CDR3 runs to 14 residues. The V gene end was trimmed by 2 bases and the J gene end by 3 bases; junction bases not matched to a gene: 1. CDR3 in DNA: TGTGCCAGCAGTTTATCTAGCGGGAAAGAGACCCAGTACTTC. Translated: CASSLSSGKETQYF.

This clonotype was seen a handful of times. The CDR3 DNA reads as TGTGCCAGCTCACCACCCACCGGCGGCATGAACACTGAAGCTTTCTTT. It is translated as CASSPPTGGMNTEAFF. The chain employs TRBV18 and TRBJ1-1; no clear D. The CDR3 runs 16 residues. V gave up 0 bases and J gave up 0 bases, with 11 bases separating them. Germline loops: CDR1 KGHSH, CDR2 LQKENI.

This clonotype was seen a few times. The chain links TRBV7-2 to TRBJ2-3; 8 bases fit TRBD1. Germline trimming cut 5 bases from V and 5 bases from J; bases unmatched to any gene: 6. Germline CDR1 is SGHTA and CDR2 is FQGNSA. The CDR3 is 14 residues long. CDR3 in amino acids: CASSHGQGQDTQYF. The DNA for the CDR3 is TGTGCCAGCAGCCACGGACAGGGTCAAGATACGCAGTATTTT.

The sample holds a few counts of this clonotype. The chain employs TRBV7-2 and TRBJ2-2; 9 bases align to TRBD1. The CDR3 covers 20 residues. Per germline, CDR1 SGHTA and CDR2 FQGNSA. J lost 1 base, V lost 0 bases, and 12 bases had no gene match. The DNA for the CDR3 is TGTGCCAGCAGCTTAGCGCTTCGGACAGGGGTTTTGGGGAACACCGGGGAGCTGTTTTTT. Translation gives CASSLALRTGVLGNTGELFF.

V gene TRBV18 combines with J gene TRBJ1-3, with D unresolved. V was cut by 0 bases and J by 0 bases, with 9 bases left in between. This CDR3 region has 16 residues. Germline CDR1 is KGHSH and CDR2 is LQKENI. DNA for the CDR3: TGTGCCAGCTCACCACCGGTCCAAAGCTCTGGAAACACCATATATTTT. Encoded protein: CASSPPVQSSGNTIYF.

V gene TRBV9 combines with J gene TRBJ2-5, with D perhaps TRBD1 or TRBD2 (5 bases each). This CDR3 comprises 15 residues. Germline loops: CDR1 SGDLS, CDR2 YYNGEE. The V gene lost 0 bases and the J gene lost 5 bases, with 14 bases spanning the gap. The CDR3 region is CASSVEPAEGETQYF. The CDR3 DNA is TGTGCCAGCAGCGTAGAACCCGCTGAGGGGGAGACCCAGTACTTC. The full variable domain, in which reference TRBV9 and TRBJ2-5 provide the parts outside the CDR3, is DSGVTQTPKHLITATGQRVTLRCSPRSGDLSVYWYQQSLDQGLQFLIQYYNGEERAKGNILERFSAQQFPDLHSELNLSSLELGDSALYFCASSVEPAEGETQYFGPGTRLLVL.

The CDR3 region has the DNA TGTGCCAGCAGCTTCTTTAGCGGGGGGGCCGGGGATACGCAGTATTTT. It is translated as CASSFFSGGAGDTQYF. This chain uses TRBV7-9 with TRBJ2-3, with 11 bases lining up with TRBD2. The germline CDR1 and CDR2 sequences are SEHNR and FQNEAQ (reference sequence). CDR3 length: 16 amino acids. Germline trimming cut 3 bases from V and 6 bases from J; bases unmatched to any gene: 8.

In its sample, this clonotype was seen many times. The chain has TRBV7-9 and TRBJ2-5; D call uncertain. Between the trimmed V and J ends, which lost 8 bases and 2 bases, there was a span of 6 bases. This CDR3 has 11 amino acids. The germline V gene encodes CDR1 SEHNR and CDR2 FQNEAQ (reference sequence). Here the CDR3 reads CASGRQETQYF. CDR3 DNA sequence: TGTGCCAGCGGTCGTCAAGAGACCCAGTACTTC.

This clonotype was recorded many times. The V call is TRBV20-1, the J call TRBJ2-7, with D perhaps given as TRBD1 or TRBD2 (5 bases each). From germline, CDR1 is DFQATT and CDR2 SNEGSKA (reference sequence). CDR3 length: 12 amino acids. V was clipped by 3 bases and J by 4 bases, with 10 bases between them. This CDR3 is CSARPGPYEQYF. In nucleotides, the CDR3 is TGCAGTGCTAGGCCGGGACCTTACGAGCAGTACTTC.

This clonotype was seen repeatedly, ten times or more. The chain combines TRBV7-6 with TRBJ1-1, with 7 bases lining up with TRBD1. Germline V gene lookup returns CDR1 SGHVS and CDR2 FNYEAQ. With 1 base clipped from V and 8 bases from J, the junction kept 4 bases outside the gene matches. This CDR3 has 13 amino acids. The CDR3 DNA follows: TGTGCCAGCAGCTTAGAGACAGGGACCGAAGCTTTCTTT. Encoded protein: CASSLETGTEAFF.

This clonotype was seen at least ten times. This sequence joins TRBV6-5 and TRBJ2-7; D gene uncertain. The CDR3 is 14 residues long. Trimming shortened V by 4 bases and J by 4 bases, and 14 bases separated the two germline ends. CDR1 and CDR2 (germline): MNHEY, SVGAGI. The CDR3 region has the DNA TGTGCCAGCAGTTGGAGTTCGGCCCGATACGAGCAGTACTTC. Encoded protein: CASSWSSARYEQYF.

The rearrangement links TRBV6-2 or TRBV6-3 to TRBJ2-1, with 7 bases fitting TRBD1. The CDR3 runs to 14 residues. CDR1 and CDR2 (germline): MNHEY, SVGEGT. The trim removed 6 bases at V and 4 bases at J, leaving 6 bases unmatched. The chain's CDR3 is CASSDRDYYNEQFF. The CDR3 nucleotides are TGTGCCAGCAGCGACAGGGATTATTACAATGAGCAGTTCTTC.

This clonotype has ten or more counts. The rearrangement uses TRBV5-8 and TRBJ2-3, with 8 bases lining up with TRBD2. The trim removed 1 base at V and 1 base at J, leaving 8 bases unmatched. The germline gives CDR1 SGHTS, CDR2 YDEGEE. The CDR3 runs 17 residues. The CDR3 nucleotides are TGTGCCAGCAGCTTGTTGGCGGGAGGACGGGGCACAGATACGCAGTATTTT. Its translation: CASSLLAGGRGTDTQYF.

This clonotype was observed many times. The chain carries TRBV28 and TRBJ1-1, with 7 nucleotides matching TRBD1. The CDR3 consists of 15 residues. The V segment lost 7 bases and the J segment 8 bases; nucleotides outside the gene matches: 16. CDR1 is MDHEN, CDR2 SYDVKM, per germline. CDR3 bases: TGTGCCAGCATCAAAAACAGGGGAAATTCGCCCGAAGCTTTCTTT. It specifies CASIKNRGNSPEAFF.

The CDR3 spells CASSLGPDRVSQYF. For the CDR3, the DNA is TGTGCCAGCAGTTTAGGCCCTGACAGGGTCTCTCAGTATTTT. The chain has TRBV27 and TRBJ2-3; 7 positions match TRBD1. The CDR3 loop spans 14 amino acids. The trim removed 2 bases at V and 12 bases at J, leaving 11 bases unmatched. CDR1 is MNHEY and CDR2 is SMNVEV in the germline V gene (reference sequence).

V usage is TRBV7-9 and J usage is TRBJ2-1; 9 bases map to TRBD2. Germline V CDR1 and CDR2: SEHNR, FQNEAQ (reference sequence). Unmatched junction bases numbered 11, after V lost 3 bases and J lost 8 bases. CDR3 length equals 16 residues. CDR3 sequence: CASSLLAGMFSDEQFF. In DNA form, the CDR3 reads TGTGCCAGCAGCTTGCTAGCGGGAATGTTTAGCGATGAGCAGTTCTTC.

There are a few counts of this clonotype. CDR3 sequence: CASSLQGLNGVNTEAFF. CDR3 coding DNA: TGTGCCAGTAGCCTTCAGGGCCTTAACGGGGTGAACACTGAAGCTTTCTTT. The chain recombines TRBV19 with TRBJ1-1; perhaps TRBD1 as D (5 bases). V shed 6 bases and J shed 0 bases, with 20 bases lying between them. This CDR3 has 17 amino acids. Germline V CDR1 and CDR2: LNHDA, SQIVND (reference sequence).

This clonotype occurred many times. The chain employs TRBV24-1 and TRBJ2-2; D not resolved. This CDR3 region has 16 residues. Germline values: CDR1 KGHDR, CDR2 SFDVKD. V was cut by 12 bases and J by 5 bases, with 24 bases left in between. The DNA of the CDR3 is TGTGCCGCCGCTCCGACCTCTTCCCGAAGAACCGGGGAGCTGTTTTTT. Translating gives CAAAPTSSRRTGELFF.

This clonotype was counted only a few times. The chain has TRBV10-2 and TRBJ1-2; no definite D call. The V end was cut by 3 bases, the J end by 8 bases, with 10 bases between. Germline CDR1 and CDR2: WSHSY and SAAADI. CDR3 length: 12 amino acids. CDR3 loop: CASSDLGAGYTF. The CDR3 bases are TGCGCCAGCAGTGATCTGGGAGCGGGCTACACCTTC.

This clonotype was found many times. The chain links TRBV7-9 to TRBJ1-5, with 7 bases fitting TRBD1. Germline CDR1 and CDR2: SEHNR and FQNEAQ (reference sequence). This CDR3 has 16 amino acids. After removal of 5 bases from V and 0 bases from J, the junction contained 7 bases not matched to a gene. The CDR3 sequence is CASSRGTDYSNQPQHF. As DNA, the CDR3 is TGTGCCAGCAGCCGCGGGACAGATTATAGCAATCAGCCCCAGCATTTT.

About this clonotype: A much larger clone lies one base from this, so it may be a read error. The rearrangement uses TRBV12-3 or TRBV12-4 and TRBJ2-3; 8 bases align to TRBD1. This CDR3 is built from 12 residues. Trimming cost V 7 bases and J 7 bases; bases outside gene matches: 4. DNA of the CDR3: TGTGCCAGCACTGACAGGGGATATACGCAGTATTTT. Translating it yields CASTDRGYTQYF.

This clonotype appeared many times. The chain joins TRBV7-8 to TRBJ2-5; perhaps D is TRBD1 or TRBD2 (6 bases each). The V end lost 7 bases, the J end lost 2 bases, and 17 bases lay between the germline ends. Germline assignment: CDR1 SGHVS and CDR2 FQNEAQ. This CDR3 is 15 amino acids long. The CDR3 DNA reads as TGTGCCAGCATCCCTTCCGGGGGCCCACAAGAGACCCAGTACTTC. It specifies CASIPSGGPQETQYF.

The sample holds many counts of this clonotype. This sequence joins TRBV6-2 or TRBV6-3 and TRBJ2-7; D call uncertain. There are 13 residues in the CDR3. CDR1 MNHEY and CDR2 SVGEGT come from the germline V gene. The V gene lost 4 bases and the J gene lost 1 base, with 8 bases spanning the gap. The CDR3 nucleotides read TGTGCCAGCAGTTGGGCAGCATCCTACGAGCAGTACTTC. Translating gives CASSWAASYEQYF.

This chain links TRBV11-2 with TRBJ2-1; tentatively, D is TRBD2 (6 bases). CDR1 is SGHAT and CDR2 is FQNNGV in the germline V gene. The germline V and J ends were trimmed by 4 bases and 6 bases, with 16 bases remaining between them. The CDR3 is 15 residues long. The CDR3 reads CASSSALRAGNEQFF. The CDR3 coding sequence is TGTGCCAGCAGCTCGGCCCTTAGAGCGGGCAATGAGCAGTTCTTC. Using reference TRBV11-2 and TRBJ2-1 for the parts outside the CDR3, the full variable domain is EAGVAQSPRYKIIEKRQSVAFWCNPISGHATLYWYQQILGQGPKLLIQFQNNGVVDDSQLPKDRFSAERLKGVDSTLKIQPAKLEDSAVYLCASSSALRAGNEQFFGPGTRLTVL.

The chain carries TRBV5-1 and TRBJ2-3; D is uncertain. The CDR3 spans 14 residues. Germline V gene data show CDR1 as SGHRS and CDR2 as YFSETQ. Trimming left V 7 bases short and J 0 bases short, with 12 bases between. CDR3 bases: TGCGCCAGCGCAGGCGATTCTAGCACAGATACGCAGTATTTT. It specifies CASAGDSSTDTQYF.

At least ten counts were recorded for this clonotype. V gene TRBV27 combines with J gene TRBJ2-5; no firm D call. Germline loops: CDR1 MNHEY, CDR2 SMNVEV (reference sequence). V shed 3 bases and J shed 0 bases, with 5 bases lying between them. The CDR3 consists of 13 residues. The CDR3 loop is CASSLTYQETQYF. For the CDR3, the DNA is TGTGCCAGCAGTTTGACCTACCAAGAGACCCAGTACTTC.

This clonotype showed up many times. This chain joins TRBV29-1 and TRBJ2-7; D is uncertain. Germline values: CDR1 SQVTM, CDR2 ANQGSEA. The CDR3 runs to 11 residues. The germline V and J ends were trimmed by 6 bases and 2 bases, with 8 bases remaining between them. The CDR3 loop is CSVGGPYEQYF. The DNA of the CDR3 is TGCAGCGTGGGCGGTCCCTACGAGCAGTACTTC.